This T cell receptor beta chain was documented in a study of control samples from healthy donors and cancer patients. The repertoire was sequenced with immunoSEQ multiplex PCR; TCRdb's copy has only in-frame clones and lacks some. The table lists 170,000 or so clones, approximately 94% of them singletons. J was trimmed by 0 bases and V by 3 bases; bases with no gene match: 4. CDR1 is MGHDK and CDR2 is SYGVNS in the germline V gene. This CDR3 has 16 amino acids. This sequence originates from a man under 40 in good health. The V and J genes are TRBV25-1 and TRBJ2-2; TRBD1 agrees at 7 bases. The material sequenced was blood. The CDR3 DNA is TGTGCCAGCAGTGATCCGGGACAGACGAACACCGGGGAGCTGTTTTTT. Amino acid sequence: CASSDPGQTNTGELFF.